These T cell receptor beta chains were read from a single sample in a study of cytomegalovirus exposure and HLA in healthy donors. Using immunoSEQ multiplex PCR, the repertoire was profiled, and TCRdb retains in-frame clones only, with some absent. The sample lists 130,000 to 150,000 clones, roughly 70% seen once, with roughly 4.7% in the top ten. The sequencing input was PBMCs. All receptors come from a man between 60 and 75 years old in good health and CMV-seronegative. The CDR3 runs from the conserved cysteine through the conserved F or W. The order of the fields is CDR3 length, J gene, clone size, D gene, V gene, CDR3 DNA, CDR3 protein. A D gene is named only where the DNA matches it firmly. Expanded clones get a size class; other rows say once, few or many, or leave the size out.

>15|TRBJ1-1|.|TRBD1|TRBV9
TGTGCCAGCAGCGCGACAGGGGAAGGAAGAACTGAAGCTTTCTTT
CASSATGEGRTEAFF
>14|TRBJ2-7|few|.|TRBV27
TGTGCCAGCAGAGGATTTAGCGAGACCTACGAGCAGTACTTC
CASRGFSETYEQYF
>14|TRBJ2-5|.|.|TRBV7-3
TGTGCCAGCAGCATCCAAGGGGGGGGAGAGACCCAGTACTTC
CASSIQGGGETQYF
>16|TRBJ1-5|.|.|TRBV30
TGTGCCTGGAGTAGCTTTAGGGGCGCGGGCAATCAGCCCCAGCATTTT
CAWSSFRGAGNQPQHF
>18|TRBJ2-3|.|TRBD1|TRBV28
TGTGCCAGCAGTTTATGGGGGGCAGGGGGCGAGGGTACAGATACGCAGTATTTT
CASSLWGAGGEGTDTQYF
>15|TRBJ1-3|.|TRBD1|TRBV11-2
TGTGCCAGCAGCCTCCCTGGGACAGGTGGAAACACCATATATTTT
CASSLPGTGGNTIYF
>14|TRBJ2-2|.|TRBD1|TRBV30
TGTGCCTGGAGTAGGGGGCAAAACACCGGGGAGCTGTTTTTT
CAWSRGQNTGELFF
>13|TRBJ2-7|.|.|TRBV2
TGTGCCAGCAGACCCAGGGCCTCCTACGAGCAGTACTTC
CASRPRASYEQYF
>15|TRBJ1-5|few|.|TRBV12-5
TGTGCTAGTGGTTTCGGGGCAGGGGTGGGTCAGCCCCAGCATTTT
CASGFGAGVGQPQHF
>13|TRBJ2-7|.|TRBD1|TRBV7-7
TGTGCTAGCAGCTCGGACAGGGGCGACGAGCAGTACTTC
CASSSDRGDEQYF
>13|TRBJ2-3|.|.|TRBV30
TGTGCCTGGAGTCTCGGGGGCACAGATACGCAGTATTTT
CAWSLGGTDTQYF
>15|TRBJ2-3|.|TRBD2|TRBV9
TGTGCCAGCAGCGTGACTAGCGGGACCACAGATACGCAGTATTTT
CASSVTSGTTDTQYF
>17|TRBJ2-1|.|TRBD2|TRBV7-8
TGTGCCAGCAGCTCGGGACTAGCGGTTAGCTCCTACAATGAGCAGTTCTTC
CASSSGLAVSSYNEQFF
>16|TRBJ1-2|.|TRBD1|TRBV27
TGTGCCAGCAGTTTCCGGACAGGGGCGACTAACTATGGCTACACCTTC
CASSFRTGATNYGYTF